This T cell receptor (beta chain) is drawn from a study of technical replicates of blood from several donors. This clone has a single count. J gave up 0 bases and V 4 bases, and 9 bases lay outside the gene matches. This CDR3 has 17 amino acids. CDR1 and CDR2 (germline): SGHDT, YYEEEE. Data came from immunoSEQ multiplex PCR; TCRdb stores just in-frame clones and leaves some out. The table shows approximately 70,000 clones, with 91% occurring only once. Sequencing was done on a sample of PBMCs. V gene TRBV5-6 combines with J gene TRBJ2-2; 7 bases are a match to TRBD1. The clonotype comes from a human donor in good health. Some clones in this sample may be carry-over from other donors' samples. CDR3 DNA sequence: TGTGCCAGCAGCCGGCGGCCCGGGACAGCGAACACCGGGGAGCTGTTTTTT. Translated: CASSRRPGTANTGELFF.